This TCR beta chain was documented in a study of blood T cell repertoires in COVID-19 (TCRdb year 2020). Broadly, across the study: Collaborator samples came from the United States, Italy and Spain and covered acute and convalescent phases of COVID-19. Samples were obtained from the ongoing ImmuneRACE study (first 160 participants) and from about 1,300 subjects provided by 6 global collaborators. Where available, HLA class I and class II types were taken from metadata supplied by the sample provider and were not determined by assay-based typing. The dataset comprised deeply sampled blood TCRbeta repertoires from subjects exposed to, actively infected with, or recovered from COVID-19. A freely available public database, intended as a resource for researchers studying the immune response to SARS-CoV-2, is where the repertoires were released. Sample metadata almost always included a de-identified subject ID, COVID-19 status, age in years and sex. The prospective study material was composed of cDNA or gDNA derived from T cells, B-cell-depleted T cells, or PBMCs. The investigation overall reported the following: Clinical and demographic metadata were provided uncurated, with the amount varying by source and participant.

On this clone itself: Its antigen specificity is not known. Qualities for individual bases were not recorded, and no much larger clone is one base off.

The collaborating institutions used their own protocols to collect whole blood in K2EDTA tubes. Collaborator samples were shipped for TCRbeta analysis as frozen whole blood, isolated PBMCs, or DNA extracted from either sample type. The CDR3 measures 13 amino acids from cysteine to phenylalanine. The retained sequence is limited to the CDR3, 39 bases, with the frame set at the first base. Trimming takes 0 bases from V and 7 bases from J, and the germline ends sit 9 bases apart. The immunoSEQ Assay, a bias-controlled multiplex PCR, was used to amplify TCRbeta CDR3 regions from genomic DNA. Per the original workflow: Nucleated cell counts per sample were estimated from amplification of reference gene primers within the assay. To quantify the absolute abundance of each unique TCRbeta CDR3 rearrangement, sequence reads were collapsed and filtered. For each sample, productive Simpson clonality was calculated by taking the square root of Simpson's diversity index across productive rearrangements. As stored in TCRdb, this immuneACCESS dataset retains in-frame rearrangements with V and J assigned. A fraction of the clones does not appear; measured against another copy, unresolved V genes explain less than half of the discrepancy, and the remainder lacks a known reason. V and J calls and clone size follow that table, whereas D and trimming were derived from the DNA. The sample table holds some 280,000 clones, of which roughly 90% were seen once. The ten largest clones add up to 3% of the sample.

This clonotype was obtained from a woman under 40 with active or convalescent COVID-19. The V and J segments used are TRBV12-3 or TRBV12-4 and TRBJ1-2; the D gene is possibly TRBD1, with 6 bases matching. What was sequenced was peripheral blood. In nucleotide form, the sequence is TGTGCCAGCAGTTTAGCGCAGGGGACTGGCTACACCTTC. Translated, this gives CASSLAQGTGYTF.